Shown below are 12 T cell receptor beta chains from a single sample sequenced in a study of T-cell memory formation after mild COVID-19. TCRdb ran MiXCR on the 5' RACE reads and lists one entry per CDR3 protein. The sample has about 180,000 distinct CDR3 sequences; 16% are singletons. Sequenced material: PBMCs or a T cell subset sorted from them (not recorded which). The source is an adult woman who had mild COVID-19 (a few samples of this study predate the infection). Cell type and time point are not known.

V is TRBV5-1 and J is TRBJ2-2; no reliable D call. V lost 0 bases to trimming and J lost 1 base, with 10 bases between them. The CDR3 length is 16 residues. CDR1 is SGHRS and CDR2 is YFSETQ in the germline V gene. In DNA, the CDR3 is TGCGCCAGCAGCTTGGCCGGGCCAGGGAACACCGGGGAGCTGTTTTTT. It codes for CASSLAGPGNTGELFF.

The chain recombines TRBV7-8 with TRBJ1-3; D is undetermined. The CDR3 is 15 amino acids. Germline V CDR1 and CDR2: SGHVS, FQNEAQ. Deletions cut 1 base from V and 3 bases from J, with 10 bases between. CDR3 amino acids: CASSLGAGNGNTIYF. The CDR3 DNA reads TGTGCCAGCAGCTTAGGAGCAGGAAATGGAAACACCATATATTTT. The whole variable domain, filled in from reference TRBV7-8 and TRBJ1-3, reads GAGVSQSPRYKVAKRGQDVALRCDPISGHVSLFWYQQALGQGPEFLTYFQNEAQLDKSGLPSDRFFAERPEGSVSTLKIQRTQQEDSAVYLCASSLGAGNGNTIYFGEGSWLTVV.

This clonotype has just a few counts. The chain has TRBV12-3 or TRBV12-4 and TRBJ2-3; 11 bases align to TRBD2. The CDR3 covers 14 residues. Trimming removed 5 bases from V and 4 bases from J; junction bases left unmatched: 2. The CDR3 protein is CASSRLAGSDTQYF. The CDR3 nucleotides read TGTGCCAGCAGTCGACTAGCGGGGTCAGATACGCAGTATTTT.

This clonotype was detected only a few times. This sequence joins TRBV7-9 and TRBJ2-1; possible D gene TRBD2, 5 bases. V shed 1 base and J shed 9 bases, with 10 bases lying between them. Germline CDR1 reads SEHNR; CDR2 reads FQNEAQ (reference sequence). The CDR3 is 13 residues long. Here the CDR3 DNA reads TGTGCCAGCAGCTTAGAGGGCGGGCTTGAGCAGTTCTTC. Its protein product is CASSLEGGLEQFF.

Only a few counts were recorded for this clonotype. The chain has TRBV24-1 and TRBJ2-2; perhaps TRBD2 as D (6 bases). The CDR3 runs to 16 residues. Trimming took off 4 bases at V and 7 bases at J, with 18 bases between the two ends. CDR1 is KGHDR and CDR2 is SFDVKD in the germline V gene. CDR3 nucleotide sequence: TGTGCCACCAGTGACCCGGATACTAGCTTCTACGGGGAGCTGTTTTTT. Its translation: CATSDPDTSFYGELFF.

In DNA, the CDR3 is TGTGCCAGTAGTACCCAGACTAGTGGGGTCACGTTCTTC. As protein: CASSTQTSGVTFF. The chain is built from TRBV19 and TRBJ2-1; possibly TRBD2 for D (6 bases). Between the trimmed V and J ends, which lost 4 bases and 15 bases, there was a span of 19 bases. Per the germline V gene, CDR1 is LNHDA and CDR2 is SQIVND (reference sequence). This CDR3 region has 13 residues. Using reference TRBV19 and TRBJ2-1 for the parts outside the CDR3, the full variable domain is DGGITQSPKYLFRKEGQNVTLSCEQNLNHDAMYWYRQDPGQGLRLIYYSQIVNDFQKGDIAEGYSVSREKKESFPLTVTSAQKNPTAFYLCASSTQTSGVTFFGPGTRLTVL.

The V call is TRBV18, the J call TRBJ1-1; D is unclear. CDR3 size: 12 residues. With 2 bases removed from V and 2 bases from J, the gap between germline ends came to 3 bases. Germline assignment: CDR1 KGHSH and CDR2 LQKENI. CDR3 residues: CASSPGNTEAFF. The CDR3 nucleotides are TGTGCCAGCTCACCAGGAAACACTGAAGCTTTCTTT.

V usage is TRBV10-3 and J usage is TRBJ1-2; tentatively, D is TRBD1 (5 bases). CDR3 length: 12 amino acids. Trimming took 3 bases from V and 8 from J, leaving 10 bases between them. Germline V lookup: CDR1 ENHRY, CDR2 SYGVKD. CDR3 sequence (DNA): TGTGCCATCAGTGACAGGGTGGAAGGCTACACCTTC. It is translated as CAISDRVEGYTF.

This clonotype was detected a few times. The V call is TRBV12-3 or TRBV12-4, the J call TRBJ2-1; 11 positions match TRBD2. J lost 0 bases, V lost 6 bases, and 13 bases had no gene match. The CDR3 is 19 residues long. The CDR3 nucleotides read TGTGCCAGCAGCTCTGGGACTAGCGGTACTCTGAGCTCCTACAATGAGCAGTTCTTC. It translates to CASSSGTSGTLSSYNEQFF.

There are a few counts of this clonotype. V and J are TRBV12-3 or TRBV12-4 and TRBJ2-1; D unresolved. This CDR3 contains 13 residues. V shed 6 bases and J shed 5 bases, with 11 bases lying between them. CDR3 nucleotide sequence: TGTGCCAGCAGGGCAGCAAATAACAATGAGCAGTTCTTC. It codes for CASRAANNNEQFF.

This clonotype has a handful of counts. CDR3: CASSWMGLDTDTQYF. DNA for the CDR3: TGCGCCAGCAGCTGGATGGGGCTTGACACAGATACGCAGTATTTT. The J gene is TRBJ2-3, the V gene TRBV5-1; D possibly corresponds to TRBD1 (5 bases). The germline V and J ends were trimmed by 3 bases and 2 bases, with 13 bases remaining between them. This CDR3 contains 15 residues. Germline lookup yields CDR1 SGHRS and CDR2 YFSETQ.

This clonotype turned up a few times. The rearrangement links TRBV4-1 to TRBJ2-5, with D unresolved. Germline CDR1 MGHRA, CDR2 YSYEKL. This CDR3 is 13 amino acids long. Trimming took off 1 base at V and 5 bases at J, with 8 bases between the two ends. The CDR3 sequence is CASSQVRVETQYF. The CDR3 DNA is TGCGCCAGCAGCCAAGTTAGGGTCGAGACCCAGTACTTC.